A selection of T cell receptor beta chains follows, all from one sample in a study of blood T cells in healthy people across ages. Each CDR3 protein is one row after TCRdb ran MiXCR on the 5' RACE reads. Among about 970,000 distinct CDR3 sequences listed, just over 50% were seen once. Sequencing was carried out using blood. The receptors derive from a woman aged 60-70 years in good health. CDR3s include the opening cysteine and the closing phenylalanine or tryptophan. The D gene is left open where the match is weak. Where a row states a size, it is once, few, many or the class of an expanded clone; other rows omit it.

j_call d_call v_call clone_size cdr3_aa cdr3_nt
TRBJ2-3 TRBD2 TRBV29-1 . CSVEASGRGDTQYF TGCAGCGTTGAAGCCAGCGGGAGGGGGGATACGCAGTATTTT
TRBJ2-4 . TRBV12-3/TRBV12-4 . CASSWRKNTQYF TGTGCCAGCAGTTGGAGGAAAAACACTCAGTACTTC
TRBJ2-1 . TRBV2 . CATRLTSSYNEQFF TGTGCCACAAGACTGACGAGCTCCTACAATGAGCAGTTCTTC
TRBJ2-3 TRBD2 TRBV20-1 . CSASFWTSGGSTDTQYF TGCAGTGCTAGTTTTTGGACTAGCGGGGGGAGCACAGATACGCAGTATTTT
TRBJ2-3 TRBD1 TRBV5-1 . CASSPGGTGDTDTQYF TGCGCCAGCAGCCCCGGGGGGACAGGGGACACAGATACGCAGTATTTT
TRBJ2-1 . TRBV28 . CASRDGGVAGYEQFF TGTGCCAGCAGGGACGGGGGAGTAGCTGGGTATGAGCAGTTCTTC
TRBJ2-1 . TRBV18 few CASSPSLGEEQFF TGTGCCAGCTCACCGTCACTAGGGGAGGAGCAGTTCTTC
TRBJ1-4 TRBD1 TRBV5-1 . CASSYGTVNEKLFF TGCGCCAGCAGCTACGGGACAGTCAATGAAAAACTGTTTTTT
TRBJ2-3 . TRBV29-1 . CSVELAGEDTQYF TGCAGCGTTGAATTGGCAGGGGAAGATACGCAGTATTTT
TRBJ2-3 TRBD2 TRBV12-3/TRBV12-4 . CASSLRTSRTDTQYF TGTGCCAGCAGTTTGAGGACTAGCCGCACAGATACGCAGTATTTT
TRBJ1-6 . TRBV6-5 . CASRDRLNSPLHF TGTGCCAGCAGAGACAGGTTAAATTCACCCCTCCACTTT
TRBJ2-1 . TRBV4-3 few CASSQDWDYNEQFF TGCGCCAGCAGCCAAGATTGGGACTACAATGAGCAGTTCTTC
TRBJ2-3 . TRBV4-1 few CASSQDQAFDTQYF TGCGCCAGCAGCCAAGATCAGGCCTTTGATACGCAGTATTTT
TRBJ2-7 . TRBV4-2 . CASSQGSPASTFSYEQYF TGTGCCAGCAGCCAAGGCAGCCCGGCGAGCACTTTCTCCTACGAGCAGTACTTC
TRBJ2-6 . TRBV2 . CASSRGDSGANVLTF TGTGCCAGCAGTCGAGGCGACTCTGGGGCCAACGTCCTGACTTTC
TRBJ2-3 . TRBV18 . CASSPPSVSDTQYF TGTGCCAGCTCACCACCGTCTGTATCAGATACGCAGTATTTT
TRBJ2-3 . TRBV4-2 . CTSSQVGGGRTDTQYF TGTACCAGCAGCCAAGTAGGGGGAGGGCGTACAGATACGCAGTATTTT
TRBJ2-7 TRBD2 TRBV3-1 . CASSHVAGGSPDNEQYF TGTGCCAGCAGCCACGTAGCGGGAGGTTCTCCTGACAATGAGCAGTACTTC
TRBJ2-2 . TRBV9 . CASSVEGYEQFF TGTGCCAGCAGCGTAGAAGGGTATGAGCAGTTCTTT
TRBJ2-3 TRBD1 TRBV20-1 . CSAGQNRGQITDTQYF TGCAGTGCTGGGCAGAACAGGGGCCAGATCACAGATACGCAGTATTTT
TRBJ2-7 . TRBV6-1 . CASSEPPGPALSEQYF TGTGCCAGCAGTGAACCCCCCGGGCCGGCTCTCTCCGAGCAGTACTTC
TRBJ2-7 . TRBV11-1 few CASSSLVTYEQYF TGTGCCAGCAGCTCACTAGTAACCTACGAGCAGTACTTC
TRBJ2-5 . TRBV28 . CASRRPGRETQYF TGTGCCAGCAGAAGACCGGGGAGGGAGACCCAGTACTTC
TRBJ2-4 TRBD2 TRBV5-6 . CASSFGTSGSYIQYF TGTGCCAGCAGCTTCGGGACTAGCGGGAGTTACATTCAGTACTTC
TRBJ1-5 . TRBV7-2 . CASSVAGANQPQHF TGTGCCAGCAGCGTCGCGGGGGCCAATCAGCCCCAGCATTTT
TRBJ2-5 . TRBV28 . CASSNLGLKAKETQYF TGTGCCAGCAGTAACTTAGGGCTAAAGGCGAAAGAGACCCAGTACTTC